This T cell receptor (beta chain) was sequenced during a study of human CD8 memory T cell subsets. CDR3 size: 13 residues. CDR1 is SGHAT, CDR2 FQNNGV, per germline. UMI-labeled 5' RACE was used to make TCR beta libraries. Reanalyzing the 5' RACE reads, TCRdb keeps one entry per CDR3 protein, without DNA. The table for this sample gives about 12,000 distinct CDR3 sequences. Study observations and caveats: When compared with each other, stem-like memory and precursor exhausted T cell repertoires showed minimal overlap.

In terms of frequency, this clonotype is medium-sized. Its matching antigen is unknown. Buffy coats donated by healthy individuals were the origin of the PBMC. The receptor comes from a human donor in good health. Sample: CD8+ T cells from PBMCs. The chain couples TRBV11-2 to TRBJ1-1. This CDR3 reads CASSLAGGTEAFF.